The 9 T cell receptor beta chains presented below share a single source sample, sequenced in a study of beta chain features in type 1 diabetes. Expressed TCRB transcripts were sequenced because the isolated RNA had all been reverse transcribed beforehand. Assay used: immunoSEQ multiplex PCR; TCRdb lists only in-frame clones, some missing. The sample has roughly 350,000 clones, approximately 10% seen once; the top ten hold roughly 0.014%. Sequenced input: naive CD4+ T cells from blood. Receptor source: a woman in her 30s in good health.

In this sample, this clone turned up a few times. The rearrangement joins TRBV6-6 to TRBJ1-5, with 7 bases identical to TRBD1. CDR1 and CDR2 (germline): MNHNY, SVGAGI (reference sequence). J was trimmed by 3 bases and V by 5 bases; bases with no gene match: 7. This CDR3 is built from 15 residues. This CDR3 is CASSPGTAPNQPQHF. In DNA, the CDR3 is TGTGCCAGCAGTCCAGGGACAGCCCCCAATCAGCCCCAGCATTTT.

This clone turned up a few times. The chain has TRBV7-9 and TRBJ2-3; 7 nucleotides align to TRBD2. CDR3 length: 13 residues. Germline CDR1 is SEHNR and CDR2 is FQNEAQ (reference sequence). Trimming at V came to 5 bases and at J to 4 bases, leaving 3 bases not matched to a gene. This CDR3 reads CASSGGRADTQYF. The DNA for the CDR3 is TGTGCCAGCAGCGGCGGGAGAGCAGATACGCAGTATTTT.

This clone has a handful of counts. The CDR3 loop is CAISESLAGGTYEQYF. CDR3 DNA: TGTGCCATCAGTGAGTCCCTAGCGGGAGGAACCTACGAGCAGTACTTC. The chain carries TRBV10-3 and TRBJ2-7; TRBD2 aligns across 11 bases. The junction had 3 bases not matched to a gene; V was cut back by 0 bases and J by 2 bases. Germline V gene data show CDR1 as ENHRY and CDR2 as SYGVKD. The CDR3 sequence is 16 residues long.

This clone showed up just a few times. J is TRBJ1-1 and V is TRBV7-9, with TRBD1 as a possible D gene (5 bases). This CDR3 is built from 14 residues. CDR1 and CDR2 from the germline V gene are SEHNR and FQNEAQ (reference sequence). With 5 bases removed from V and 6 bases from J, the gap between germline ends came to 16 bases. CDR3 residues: CASSPRDGSPEAFF. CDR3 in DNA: TGTGCCAGCAGCCCGCGGGACGGGTCACCTGAAGCTTTCTTT.

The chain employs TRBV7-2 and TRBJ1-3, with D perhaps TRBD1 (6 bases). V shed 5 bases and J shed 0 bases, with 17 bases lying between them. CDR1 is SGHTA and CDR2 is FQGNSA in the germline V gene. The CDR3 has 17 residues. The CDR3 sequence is CASSPPLTGSSGNTIYF. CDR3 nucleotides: TGTGCCAGCAGCCCTCCTTTGACAGGAAGCTCTGGAAACACCATATATTTT.

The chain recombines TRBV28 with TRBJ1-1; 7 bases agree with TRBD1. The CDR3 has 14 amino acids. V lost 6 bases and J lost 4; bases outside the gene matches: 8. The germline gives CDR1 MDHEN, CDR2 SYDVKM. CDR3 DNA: TGTGCCAGCAGCGAACTACAGGGGATCACTGAAGCTTTCTTT. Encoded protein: CASSELQGITEAFF.

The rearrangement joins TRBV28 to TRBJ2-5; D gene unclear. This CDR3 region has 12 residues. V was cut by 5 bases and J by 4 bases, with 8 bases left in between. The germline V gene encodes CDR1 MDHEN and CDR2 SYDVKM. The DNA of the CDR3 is TGTGCCAGCAGTCCCAATAGAGAGACCCAGTACTTC. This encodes CASSPNRETQYF.

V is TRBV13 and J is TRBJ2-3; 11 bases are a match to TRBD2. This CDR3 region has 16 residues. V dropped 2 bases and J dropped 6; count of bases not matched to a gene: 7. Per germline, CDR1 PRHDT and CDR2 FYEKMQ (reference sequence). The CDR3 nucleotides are TGTGCCAGCAGCTTACCACTAGCGGGAGAAGTGGATACGCAGTATTTT. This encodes CASSLPLAGEVDTQYF. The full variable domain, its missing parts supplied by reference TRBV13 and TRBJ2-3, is AAGVIQSPRHLIKEKRETATLKCYPIPRHDTVYWYQQGPGQDPQFLISFYEKMQSDKGSIPDRFSAQQFSDYHSELNMSSLELGDSALYFCASSLPLAGEVDTQYFGPGTRLTVL.

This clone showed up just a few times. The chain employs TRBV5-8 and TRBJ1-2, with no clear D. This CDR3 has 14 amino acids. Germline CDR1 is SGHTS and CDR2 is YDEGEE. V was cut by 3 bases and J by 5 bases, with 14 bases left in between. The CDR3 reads CASSYQAAQYGYTF. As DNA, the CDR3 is TGTGCCAGCAGCTACCAGGCAGCCCAGTATGGCTACACCTTC.